This T cell receptor beta chain was sequenced in a study of blood T cells in healthy people across ages. Study outcomes and limitations: It was the long-lived donors that had more naive CD4+ cells and higher diversity than aged donors.

Donor samples were obtained from healthy Caucasian individuals from Russia, aged roughly 6 to 90. The CDR3 has 14 amino acids. Germline values: CDR1 SGHTA, CDR2 FQGNSA. V was shortened by 4 bases and J by 5 bases, with 13 bases between the two germline ends. The second PCR ran about 6 to 11 cycles with a sample-barcoded 5' primer and J-beta primers. Each cDNA molecule was tagged by a template-switch adaptor that had 12 random nucleotides. TCRdb called the 5' RACE reads again in MiXCR, with one record for every CDR3 protein. Of about 760,000 distinct CDR3 sequences listed, more than 55% are singletons. Remarks on this clonotype: What it recognizes is unknown.

This receptor was obtained from a man in his forties or fifties in good health. Sequenced material: blood. V is TRBV7-2 and J is TRBJ2-3; D gene unclear. The CDR3 spells CASSSASLVDTQYF. Written as DNA, the CDR3 is TGTGCCAGCAGCTCGGCGTCATTGGTAGATACGCAGTATTTT.